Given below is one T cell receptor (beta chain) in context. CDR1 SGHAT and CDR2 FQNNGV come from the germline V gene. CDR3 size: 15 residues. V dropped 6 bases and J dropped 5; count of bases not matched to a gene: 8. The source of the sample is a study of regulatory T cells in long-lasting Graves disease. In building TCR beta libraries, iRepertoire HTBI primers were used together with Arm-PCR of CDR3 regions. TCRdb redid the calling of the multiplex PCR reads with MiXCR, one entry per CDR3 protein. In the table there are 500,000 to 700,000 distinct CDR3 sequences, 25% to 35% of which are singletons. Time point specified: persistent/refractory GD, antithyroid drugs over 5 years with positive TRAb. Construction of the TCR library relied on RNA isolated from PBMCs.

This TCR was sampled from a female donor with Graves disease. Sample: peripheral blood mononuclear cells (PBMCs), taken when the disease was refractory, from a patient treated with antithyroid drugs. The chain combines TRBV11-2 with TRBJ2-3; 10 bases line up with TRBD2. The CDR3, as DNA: TGTGCCAGCAGACCCTCTAGCGGGGGTATAGATACGCAGTATTTT. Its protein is CASRPSSGGIDTQYF.